A selection of T cell receptor beta chains follows, all from one sample in a study of blood T cell repertoires in COVID-19. This table comes from immunoSEQ multiplex PCR, and its TCRdb copy is limited to in-frame clones, with some not included. The repertoire holds fewer than 150,000 clones, with approximately 90% as singletons. The sequenced sample consisted of peripheral blood. The receptors originated from a human donor in a cohort sampled during active COVID-19. CDR3s include the opening cysteine and the closing phenylalanine or tryptophan. The D gene is left open where the match is weak. The size of a clone is reported for some rows only, either as once, few or many, or as a class for expanded clones.

d_call	v_call	clone_size	j_call	cdr3_aa	cdr3_nt
-	TRBV5-1	-	TRBJ1-2	CASSLDRAFGYTF	TGCGCCAGCAGCTTGGACAGGGCGTTCGGCTACACCTTC
TRBD1	TRBV7-9	-	TRBJ1-6	CASSRTGQGNSPLHF	TGTGCCAGCAGCCGGACCGGACAGGGGAATTCACCCCTCCACTTT
-	TRBV7-9	once	TRBJ2-2	CASSSTARVNTGELFF	TGTGCCAGCAGCTCGACAGCCAGGGTGAACACCGGGGAGCTGTTTTTT
-	TRBV5-4	-	TRBJ2-7	CASSLGRGNSYEQYF	TGTGCCAGCAGCTTGGGTAGGGGGAACTCCTACGAGCAGTACTTC
TRBD1	TRBV19	-	TRBJ1-2	CASSIKQGEGYTF	TGTGCCAGTAGTATCAAACAGGGGGAGGGCTACACCTTC
TRBD1	TRBV9	-	TRBJ1-5	CASSVTGQGGQPQHF	TGTGCCAGCAGCGTAACGGGACAGGGTGGTCAGCCCCAGCATTTT
TRBD2	TRBV28	-	TRBJ2-5	CASSLAGGPKETQYF	TGTGCCAGCAGTTTAGCGGGGGGCCCCAAAGAGACCCAGTACTTC
-	TRBV21-1	few	TRBJ1-1	CASSKLLGGESTEAFF	TGTGCCAGCAGCAAATTGCTTGGGGGCGAGAGCACTGAAGCTTTCTTT
TRBD1	TRBV6-5	-	TRBJ1-1	CASSWGQGTEAFF	TGTGCCAGCAGCTGGGGACAGGGCACTGAAGCTTTCTTT
TRBD1	TRBV20-1	-	TRBJ1-2	CSEMDRGGYTF	TGCAGTGAAATGGACAGGGGAGGCTACACCTTC
TRBD1	TRBV5-1	-	TRBJ2-3	CASSLGGTGGWTQYF	TGCGCCAGCAGCTTGGGAGGGACAGGGGGCTGGACGCAGTATTTT
TRBD1	TRBV11-2	few	TRBJ2-5	CASSNTGQVRRETQYF	TGTGCCAGCAGTAATACGGGACAGGTCAGGCGGGAGACCCAGTACTTC
TRBD1	TRBV24-1	-	TRBJ2-1	CAIQRQGQQFF	TGTGCCATTCAACGACAGGGCCAGCAGTTCTTC
TRBD1	TRBV6-5	-	TRBJ2-7	CASSPSGTGIYEQYF	TGTGCCAGCAGTCCTTCTGGGACAGGGATCTACGAGCAGTACTTC
-	TRBV5-1	-	TRBJ2-6	CASSSTSSGANVLTF	TGCGCCAGCAGTTCCACGAGCTCTGGGGCCAACGTCCTGACTTTC
-	TRBV5-8	-	TRBJ1-4	CASSLLGGNEKLFF	TGTGCCAGCAGCCTCCTAGGGGGTAATGAAAAACTGTTTTTT
TRBD1	TRBV28	-	TRBJ2-4	CASSFGAFGQGAVQYF	TGTGCCAGCAGTTTCGGAGCGTTTGGACAGGGAGCGGTTCAGTACTTC
TRBD1	TRBV10-1	-	TRBJ2-7	CASSTGFGTGGRYEQYF	TGCGCCAGCAGCACCGGTTTCGGGACAGGGGGAAGGTACGAGCAGTACTTC
TRBD1	TRBV19	few	TRBJ2-2	CASSPPGTGATGELFF	TGTGCCAGTAGCCCCCCCGGGACAGGGGCAACCGGGGAGCTGTTTTTT
-	TRBV18	-	TRBJ2-5	CASSGGAGETQYF	TGTGCCAGCTCAGGAGGCGCGGGAGAGACCCAGTACTTC
-	TRBV3-1/TRBV3-2	-	TRBJ1-5	CASSPYRDQPQHF	TGTGCCAGCAGCCCGTACAGGGATCAGCCCCAGCATTTT
-	TRBV11-3	-	TRBJ2-7	CASSFDSVNYEQYF	TGTGCCAGCAGCTTCGACAGCGTAAATTACGAGCAGTACTTC
-	TRBV9	-	TRBJ2-2	CASSSRRINTGELFF	TGTGCCAGCAGCTCTAGACGGATAAACACCGGGGAGCTGTTTTTT
TRBD1	TRBV18	-	TRBJ1-5	CASSTTGTGGSSNQPQHF	TGTGCCAGCTCAACCACCGGGACAGGGGGTAGTAGCAATCAGCCCCAGCATTTT
-	TRBV6-5	-	TRBJ1-1	CASTQTGEGEAFF	TGTGCCAGCACCCAAACGGGGGAGGGTGAAGCTTTCTTT
TRBD2	TRBV4-2	-	TRBJ2-2	CASSQEAWPGGSGELFF	TGTGCCAGCAGCCAAGAGGCGTGGCCGGGGGGGTCCGGGGAGCTGTTTTTT
TRBD2	TRBV28	-	TRBJ2-5	CASRNSGLKTQYF	TGTGCCAGCAGAAATAGCGGGCTAAAGACCCAGTACTTC
TRBD2	TRBV12-5	-	TRBJ2-4	CASGLVRLAGGLAKNIQYF	TGTGCTAGTGGTTTGGTACGGTTAGCGGGGGGGTTAGCCAAAAACATTCAGTACTTC
TRBD1	TRBV28	-	TRBJ1-6	CASSSRDRVWSSPLHF	TGTGCCAGCAGTTCCCGGGACAGGGTGTGGAGTTCACCCCTCCACTTT
-	TRBV12-5	-	TRBJ2-7	CASAVAYEQYF	TGTGCTAGTGCCGTCGCCTACGAGCAGTACTTC
TRBD1	TRBV2	-	TRBJ1-5	CASTSGQAGQPQHF	TGTGCCAGCACCTCCGGACAGGCGGGGCAGCCCCAGCATTTT
TRBD1	TRBV5-6	-	TRBJ1-2	CASSFGTGGTNYGYTF	TGTGCCAGCAGCTTCGGGACAGGGGGAACTAACTATGGCTACACCTTC
TRBD1	TRBV5-8	-	TRBJ1-3	CASSHRDRDRNSIYF	TGTGCCAGCAGCCACCGGGACAGGGACCGAAACTCCATATATTTT
TRBD2	TRBV4-1	once	TRBJ2-2	CASSQDASGGAVTGELFF	TGCGCCAGCAGCCAAGATGCTAGCGGGGGGGCGGTCACCGGGGAGCTGTTTTTT
-	TRBV2	-	TRBJ2-1	CAPSGKDYPYNEQFF	TGTGCCCCCAGCGGTAAGGACTATCCCTACAATGAGCAGTTCTTC
TRBD1	TRBV28	-	TRBJ1-1	CAIRPHTGGDTEAFF	TGTGCCATCAGGCCACACACAGGGGGTGACACTGAAGCTTTCTTT
-	TRBV27	-	TRBJ2-7	CASSPRGTVTYEQYF	TGTGCCAGCAGCCCAAGGGGGACGGTGACCTACGAGCAGTACTTC
TRBD2	TRBV11-2	-	TRBJ2-5	CASSRLLTSGTETQYF	TGTGCCAGCAGCCGACTTCTGACTAGCGGGACGGAGACCCAGTACTTC
-	TRBV24-1	-	TRBJ2-1	CATSDLHGNEQFF	TGTGCCACCAGTGATTTGCACGGGAATGAGCAGTTCTTC
TRBD1	TRBV27	-	TRBJ1-2	CASSPGGTGAQRGYTF	TGTGCCAGCAGTCCAGGAGGGACAGGGGCTCAGCGTGGCTACACCTTC